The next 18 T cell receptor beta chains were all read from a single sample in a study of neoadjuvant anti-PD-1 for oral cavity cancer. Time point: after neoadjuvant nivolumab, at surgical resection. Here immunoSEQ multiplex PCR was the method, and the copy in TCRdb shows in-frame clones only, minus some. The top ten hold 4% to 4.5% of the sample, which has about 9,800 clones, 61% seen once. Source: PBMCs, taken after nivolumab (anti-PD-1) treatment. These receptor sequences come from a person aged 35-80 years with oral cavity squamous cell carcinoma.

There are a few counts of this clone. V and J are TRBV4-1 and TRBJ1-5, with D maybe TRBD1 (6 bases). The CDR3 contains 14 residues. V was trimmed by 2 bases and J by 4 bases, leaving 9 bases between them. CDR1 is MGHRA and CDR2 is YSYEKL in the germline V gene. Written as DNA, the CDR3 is TGCGCCAGCAGCCAACAACAGGGTAATCAGCCCCAGCATTTT. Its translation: CASSQQQGNQPQHF.

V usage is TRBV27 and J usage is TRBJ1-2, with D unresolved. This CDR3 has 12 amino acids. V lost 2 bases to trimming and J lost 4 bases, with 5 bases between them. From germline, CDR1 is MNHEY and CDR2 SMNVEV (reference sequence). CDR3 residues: CASSLRGYGYTF. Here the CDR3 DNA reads TGTGCCAGCAGTTTACGGGGCTATGGCTACACCTTC.

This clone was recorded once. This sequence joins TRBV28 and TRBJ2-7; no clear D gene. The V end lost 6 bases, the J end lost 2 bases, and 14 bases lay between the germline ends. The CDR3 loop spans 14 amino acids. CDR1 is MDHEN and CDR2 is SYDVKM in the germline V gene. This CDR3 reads CASRKGSAPYEQYF. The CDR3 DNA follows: TGTGCCAGCAGAAAGGGCTCTGCCCCCTACGAGCAGTACTTC.

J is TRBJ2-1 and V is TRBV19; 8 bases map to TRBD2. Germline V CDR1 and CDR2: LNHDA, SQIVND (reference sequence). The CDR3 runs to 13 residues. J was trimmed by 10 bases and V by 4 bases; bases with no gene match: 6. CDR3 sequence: CASSKAGVLEQFF. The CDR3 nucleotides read TGTGCCAGTAGTAAAGCGGGGGTCTTGGAGCAGTTCTTC.

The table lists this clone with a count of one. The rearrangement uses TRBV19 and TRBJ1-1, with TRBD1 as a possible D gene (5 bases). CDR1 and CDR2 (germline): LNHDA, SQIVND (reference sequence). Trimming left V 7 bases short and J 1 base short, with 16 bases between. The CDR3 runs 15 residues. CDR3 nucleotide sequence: TGTGCCAGTACCGATATAGGAGGGGCGAACACTGAAGCTTTCTTT. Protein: CASTDIGGANTEAFF.

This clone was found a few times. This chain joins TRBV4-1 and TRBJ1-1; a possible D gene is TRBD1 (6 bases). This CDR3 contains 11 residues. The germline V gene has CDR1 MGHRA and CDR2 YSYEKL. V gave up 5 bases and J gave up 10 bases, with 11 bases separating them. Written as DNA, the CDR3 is TGCGCCAGCAGCAATACAGGGAGAGCTTTCTTT. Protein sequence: CASSNTGRAFF.

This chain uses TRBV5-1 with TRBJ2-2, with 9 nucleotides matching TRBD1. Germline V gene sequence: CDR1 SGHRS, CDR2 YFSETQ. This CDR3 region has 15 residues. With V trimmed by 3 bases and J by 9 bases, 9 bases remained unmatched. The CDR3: CASSSTGTGKRELFF. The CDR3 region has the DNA TGCGCCAGCAGCTCGACCGGGACAGGGAAGAGGGAGCTGTTTTTT.

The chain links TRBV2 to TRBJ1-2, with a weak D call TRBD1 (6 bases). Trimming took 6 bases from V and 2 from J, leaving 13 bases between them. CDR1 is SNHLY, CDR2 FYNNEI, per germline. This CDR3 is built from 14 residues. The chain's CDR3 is CASSQGTRNYGYTF. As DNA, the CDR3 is TGTGCCAGCAGCCAAGGGACAAGAAACTATGGCTACACCTTC.

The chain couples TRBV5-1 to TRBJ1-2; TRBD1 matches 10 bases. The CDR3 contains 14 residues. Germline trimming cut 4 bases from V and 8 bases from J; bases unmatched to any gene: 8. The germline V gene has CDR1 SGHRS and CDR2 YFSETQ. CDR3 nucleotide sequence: TGCGCCAGCAGCCTCGACAGGGGGCTTAAAGGCTACACCTTC. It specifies CASSLDRGLKGYTF.

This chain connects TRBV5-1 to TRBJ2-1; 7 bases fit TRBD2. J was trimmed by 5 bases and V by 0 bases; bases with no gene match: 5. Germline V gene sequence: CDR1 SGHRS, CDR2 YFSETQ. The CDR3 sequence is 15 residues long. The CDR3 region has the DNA TGCGCCAGCAGCTTGGTGACTAGCCTACACAATGAGCAGTTCTTC. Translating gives CASSLVTSLHNEQFF.

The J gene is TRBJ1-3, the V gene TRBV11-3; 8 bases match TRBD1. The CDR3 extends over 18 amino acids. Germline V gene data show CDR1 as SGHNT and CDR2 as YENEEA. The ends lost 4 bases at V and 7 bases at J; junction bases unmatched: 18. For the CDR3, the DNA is TGTGCCAGCAGCTCCCGGCAGGGGGCGTCGGTTTTATGGAACACCATATATTTT. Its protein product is CASSSRQGASVLWNTIYF.

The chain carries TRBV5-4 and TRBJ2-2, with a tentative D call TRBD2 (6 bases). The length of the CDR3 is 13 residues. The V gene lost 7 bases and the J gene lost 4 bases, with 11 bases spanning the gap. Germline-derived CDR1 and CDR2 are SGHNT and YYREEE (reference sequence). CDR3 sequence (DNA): TGTGCCAGCCGGCGGGACCTCACCGGGGAGCTGTTTTTT. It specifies CASRRDLTGELFF.

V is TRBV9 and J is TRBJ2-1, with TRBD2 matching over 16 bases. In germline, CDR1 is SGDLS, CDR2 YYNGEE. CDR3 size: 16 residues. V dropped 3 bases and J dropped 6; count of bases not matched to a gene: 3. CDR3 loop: CASSAGLAGGPNEQFF. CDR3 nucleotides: TGTGCCAGCAGCGCGGGACTAGCGGGAGGGCCCAATGAGCAGTTCTTC.

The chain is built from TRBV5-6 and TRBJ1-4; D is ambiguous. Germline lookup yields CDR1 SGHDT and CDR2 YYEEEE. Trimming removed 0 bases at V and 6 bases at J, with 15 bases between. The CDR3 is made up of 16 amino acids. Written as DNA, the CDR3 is TGTGCCAGCAGCTTGGGCGGACTCCGGAACGATGAAAAACTGTTTTTT. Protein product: CASSLGGLRNDEKLFF.

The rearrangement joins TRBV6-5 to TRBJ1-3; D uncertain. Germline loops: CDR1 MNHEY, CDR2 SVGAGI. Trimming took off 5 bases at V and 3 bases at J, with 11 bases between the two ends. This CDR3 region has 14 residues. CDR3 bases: TGTGCCAGCAGTATAAAGAGGGATGGAAACACCATATATTTT. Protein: CASSIKRDGNTIYF.

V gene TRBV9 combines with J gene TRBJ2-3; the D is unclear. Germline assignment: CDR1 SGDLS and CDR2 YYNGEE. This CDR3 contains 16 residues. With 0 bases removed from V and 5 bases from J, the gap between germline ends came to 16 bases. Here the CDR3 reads CASSVVPRGSGDTQYF. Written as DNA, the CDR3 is TGTGCCAGCAGCGTAGTCCCCCGCGGTTCGGGAGATACGCAGTATTTT.

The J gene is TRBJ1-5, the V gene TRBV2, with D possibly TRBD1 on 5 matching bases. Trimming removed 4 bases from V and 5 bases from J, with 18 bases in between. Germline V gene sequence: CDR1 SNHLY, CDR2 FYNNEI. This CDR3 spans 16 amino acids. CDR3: CASSGQGMGSDQPQHF. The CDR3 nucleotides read TGTGCCAGCAGTGGTCAGGGTATGGGATCCGATCAGCCCCAGCATTTT.

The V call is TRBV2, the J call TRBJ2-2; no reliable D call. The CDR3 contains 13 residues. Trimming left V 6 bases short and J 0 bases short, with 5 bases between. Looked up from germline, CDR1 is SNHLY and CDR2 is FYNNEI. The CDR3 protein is CASRRTNTGELFF. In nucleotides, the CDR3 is TGTGCCAGCAGAAGGACGAACACCGGGGAGCTGTTTTTT.